The source of this TCR beta chain is a study of blood T cell repertoires in COVID-19. The CDR3 totals 15 residues. From germline, CDR1 is LGHDT and CDR2 YNNKEL (reference sequence). J lost 5 bases, V lost 1 base, and 4 bases had no gene match. Authors' processing steps: Estimates of nucleated cell counts were drawn from the amplification of reference gene primers. Libraries were prepared by immunoSEQ multiplex PCR; TCRdb keeps only in-frame clonotypes and omits some of them. Clone size and the V and J calls come from that table; the DNA yielded D and trimming. This table holds fewer than 500,000 clones, around 89% found once. In regard to this clone: This sample also contains other DNA sequences that code for the same CDR3.

V and J are TRBV3-1 (or the pseudogene TRBV3-2) and TRBJ2-1, with 8 bases lining up with TRBD2. The source material was PBMCs or T cells enriched from blood (not recorded which). The clonotype originates from a man aged 25-45 years who had recovered from COVID-19. The CDR3 sequence is CASSQGLASHNEQFF. CDR3 nucleotides: TGTGCCAGCAGCCAAGGACTAGCGAGCCACAATGAGCAGTTCTTC.